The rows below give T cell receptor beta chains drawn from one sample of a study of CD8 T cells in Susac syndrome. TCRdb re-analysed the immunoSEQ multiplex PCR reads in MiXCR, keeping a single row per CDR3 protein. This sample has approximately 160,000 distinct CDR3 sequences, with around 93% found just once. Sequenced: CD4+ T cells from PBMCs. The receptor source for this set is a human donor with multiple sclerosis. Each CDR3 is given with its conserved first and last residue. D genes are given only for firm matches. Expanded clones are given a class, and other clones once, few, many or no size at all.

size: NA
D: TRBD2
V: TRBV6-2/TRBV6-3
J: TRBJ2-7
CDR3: CASSSGSSPTYEQYF
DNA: TGTGCCAGCTCTAGCGGGAGTTCCCCCACCTACGAGCAGTACTTC

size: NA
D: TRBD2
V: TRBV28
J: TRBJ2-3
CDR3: CASTMRRAGGLDTQYF
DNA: TGTGCCAGCACCATGAGGCGAGCGGGGGGCCTCGATACGCAGTATTTT

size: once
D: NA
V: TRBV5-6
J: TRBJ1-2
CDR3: CASSIYREGYTF
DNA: TGTGCCAGCAGCATATACAGGGAAGGCTACACCTTC

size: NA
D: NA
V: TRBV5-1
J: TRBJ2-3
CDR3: CASSRWTASDTQYF
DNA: TGCGCCAGCAGCCGATGGACAGCCTCAGATACGCAGTATTTT

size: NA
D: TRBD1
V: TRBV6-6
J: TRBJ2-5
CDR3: CASSWTGGGGVETQYF
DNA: TGTGCCAGCAGTTGGACAGGGGGCGGGGGAGTGGAGACCCAGTACTTC

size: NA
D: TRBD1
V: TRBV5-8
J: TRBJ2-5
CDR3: CASNPDRGVSQETQYF
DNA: TGTGCCAGCAACCCAGACAGGGGGGTTAGCCAAGAGACCCAGTACTTC

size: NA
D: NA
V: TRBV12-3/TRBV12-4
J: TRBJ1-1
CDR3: CASSFFEGAEAFF
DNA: TGTGCCAGCAGTTTTTTCGAAGGGGCTGAAGCTTTCTTT

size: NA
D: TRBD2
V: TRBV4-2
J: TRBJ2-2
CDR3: CASSQVRGLAGTGELFF
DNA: TGTGCCAGCAGCCAAGTTCGAGGACTAGCGGGCACCGGGGAGCTGTTTTTT

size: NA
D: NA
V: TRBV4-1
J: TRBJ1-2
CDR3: CASSPDNFRTGGGHTF
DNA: TGCGCCAGCAGCCCCGATAACTTCCGGACTGGTGGTGGCCACACCTTC

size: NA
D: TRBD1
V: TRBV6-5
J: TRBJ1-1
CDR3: CASSYETGALTEAFF
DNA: TGTGCCAGCAGTTACGAGACAGGGGCACTGACTGAAGCTTTCTTT

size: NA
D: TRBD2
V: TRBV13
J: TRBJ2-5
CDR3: CASSTEGLARETQYF
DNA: TGTGCCAGCAGCACGGAGGGACTAGCGAGGGAGACCCAGTACTTC